The 19 T cell receptor beta chains below come from one sample, sequenced in a study of vaccination and CD4 T cells after COVID-19 (dated by TCRdb to between 2022 and 2023). The antigens these receptors bind are not known. The label giving this sample's treatment or condition can be read as: roughly 10-day PBMC culture with coronavirus spike peptide pools or control peptides (ViraFEST assay). The library was obtained by PCR. This sample was sequenced with an Illumina iSeq 100. DNA from cultured CD4+ T cells underwent TCR sequencing with the Oncomine TCR Beta short-read assay at the Johns Hopkins FTIC core. TCRdb reprocessed the public reads (quality trimming at Q25 with fastp, clone calling with MiXCR) and kept in-frame beta chains. CDR3 protein duplicates are merged, each entry listing the most common genes and DNA. The sample table lists roughly 4,200 distinct CDR3 sequences, approximately 26% of them with a count of one. The ten largest clones take up 25% to 35% of the sample.

The sequencing input was CD4+ T cells from blood, cultured in vitro. The receptors here all came from a human donor who had recovered from COVID-19.

This clonotype appeared a few times. The chain uses TRBV5-1 and TRBJ1-1, with D perhaps TRBD1 (5 bases). Germline loops: CDR1 SGHRS, CDR2 YFSETQ. V lost 4 bases and J lost 4, with 14 bases in between. The CDR3 consists of 14 residues. The CDR3 nucleotides are TGCGCCAGCAGCGAAGGGACCGCATCCACTGAAGCTTTCTTT. This encodes CASSEGTASTEAFF.

This clonotype showed up just once. The J gene is TRBJ2-3, the V gene TRBV6-1; D not resolved. Between the trimmed V and J ends, which lost 7 bases and 4 bases, there was a span of 18 bases. The CDR3 has 15 residues. CDR1 and CDR2 from the germline V gene are MNHNS and SASEGT. CDR3: CASTFQALSPDTQYF. The CDR3 coding sequence is TGTGCCAGCACTTTCCAAGCGCTCTCCCCAGATACGCAGTATTTT.

The sample holds a few counts of this clonotype. The chain uses TRBV7-3 and TRBJ2-7, with TRBD1 matching over 9 bases. This CDR3 is built from 14 residues. J was trimmed by 6 bases and V by 5 bases; bases with no gene match: 8. Germline CDR1 SGHTA, CDR2 FQGTGA. The CDR3 DNA reads as TGTGCCAGCAGCCCACAGGGGGCGCTTATCGAGCAGTACTTC. This sequence encodes CASSPQGALIEQYF.

This clonotype occurred a few times. The chain carries TRBV6-1 and TRBJ1-2; 9 bases agree with TRBD1. The CDR3 contains 15 residues. V lost 5 bases to trimming and J lost 6 bases; unmatched junction nucleotides: 10. In germline, CDR1 is MNHNS, CDR2 SASEGT. This CDR3 reads CASSPGTGRYDGYTF. CDR3 in DNA: TGTGCCAGCAGTCCCGGGACAGGGAGGTACGATGGCTACACCTTC.

This chain connects TRBV4-1 to TRBJ1-4; 12 nucleotides line up with TRBD1. The trim removed 0 bases at V and 7 bases at J, leaving 12 bases unmatched. The CDR3 is made up of 19 amino acids. In germline, CDR1 is MGHRA, CDR2 YSYEKL. The CDR3 region is CASSQDLGTGGIVGEKLFF. The CDR3 region has the DNA TGCGCCAGCAGCCAAGATCTTGGGACAGGGGGCATTGTGGGTGAAAAACTGTTTTTT.

J is TRBJ1-5 and V is TRBV30, with D maybe TRBD1 (5 bases). CDR3 size: 13 residues. Germline V gene lookup returns CDR1 GTSNPN and CDR2 SVGIG (reference sequence). V lost 1 base, J lost 2 bases, and 6 bases lay in between. The CDR3 region is CAWSGGGNQPQHF. The CDR3, as DNA: TGTGCCTGGAGTGGGGGGGGCAATCAGCCCCAGCATTTT.

This clonotype has more than one count but fewer than ten. The rearrangement links TRBV6-1 to TRBJ2-6, with D possibly matching TRBD1 (5 bases). From germline, CDR1 is MNHNS and CDR2 SASEGT. Trimming stripped 8 bases from V and 1 base from J, with 18 bases between. The CDR3 sequence is 17 residues long. CDR3 sequence (DNA): TGTGCCAGCGAAGGGGTTTTGGGTGGATCTGGGGCCAACGTCCTGACTTTC. This sequence encodes CASEGVLGGSGANVLTF.

Only a few counts were recorded for this clonotype. The CDR3 region has the DNA TGTGCCTCCGAACGTCGGCCCAATGAGCAGTTCTTC. The encoded protein is CASERRPNEQFF. V and J are TRBV30 and TRBJ2-1; unclear D gene. Per the germline V gene, CDR1 is GTSNPN and CDR2 is SVGIG (reference sequence). Trimming took off 7 bases at V and 6 bases at J, with 13 bases between the two ends. The CDR3 is made up of 12 amino acids. The full variable domain, its missing parts supplied by reference TRBV30 and TRBJ2-1, is SQTIHQWPATLVQPVGSPLSLECTVEGTSNPNLYWYRQAAGRGLQLLFYSVGIGQISSEVPQNLSASRPQDRQFILSSKKLLLSDSGFYLCASERRPNEQFFGPGTRLTVL.

In its sample, this clonotype ranks as medium-sized. The V and J genes are TRBV6-5 and TRBJ2-5; no clear D. V was trimmed by 2 bases and J by 4 bases, leaving 2 bases between them. In germline, CDR1 is MNHEY, CDR2 SVGAGI. CDR3 length: 11 amino acids. DNA of the CDR3: TGTGCCAGCAGTTACGCAGAGACCCAGTACTTC. It translates to CASSYAETQYF.

The chain employs TRBV29-1 and TRBJ1-1; TRBD1 might be the D (5 bases). V lost 7 bases and J 1 base, leaving 16 bases between the germline ends. This CDR3 has 14 amino acids. Germline lookup yields CDR1 SQVTM and CDR2 ANQGSEA. The CDR3 nucleotides read TGCAGCGCCCTAATGGGGACGAAGAACACTGAAGCTTTCTTT. It specifies CSALMGTKNTEAFF.

By its share, this clonotype is medium-sized. The chain combines TRBV20-1 with TRBJ2-1, with 11 bases identical to TRBD2. Germline CDR1 reads DFQATT; CDR2 reads SNEGSKA (reference sequence). This CDR3 has 16 amino acids. V lost 4 bases, J lost 0 bases, and 5 bases stayed unmatched. CDR3 in DNA: TGCAGTGCTACCCGACTAGCGGGGAGCTCCTACAATGAGCAGTTCTTC. Translation gives CSATRLAGSSYNEQFF.

By sample fraction, this clonotype is medium-sized (0.01 to 0.1%). The V call is TRBV19, the J call TRBJ1-3; 11 bases fit TRBD1. This CDR3 is 17 amino acids long. V lost 7 bases and J lost 4; bases outside the gene matches: 12. The germline V gene has CDR1 LNHDA and CDR2 SQIVND (reference sequence). The CDR3 DNA follows: TGTGCCAGTACCGCCGGGACAGGGGGATCCTACGGAAACACCATATATTTT. Its protein is CASTAGTGGSYGNTIYF.

The chain links TRBV29-1 to TRBJ1-5, with D tentatively TRBD1 (5 bases). Deletions cut 4 bases from V and 7 bases from J, with 11 bases between. Germline lookup yields CDR1 SQVTM and CDR2 ANQGSEA. This CDR3 is built from 12 residues. The CDR3: CSVGGVKQPQHF. In nucleotides, the CDR3 is TGCAGCGTTGGGGGGGTTAAACAGCCCCAGCATTTT. The full variable domain, its missing parts supplied by reference TRBV29-1 and TRBJ1-5, is SAVISQKPSRDICQRGTSLTIQCQVDSQVTMMFWYRQQPGQSLTLIATANQGSEATYESGFVIDKFPISRPNLTFSTLTVSNMSPEDSSIYLCSVGGVKQPQHFGDGTRLSIL.

V is TRBV7-9 and J is TRBJ1-2, with D uncertain. The CDR3 runs 12 residues. V lost 10 bases, J lost 4 bases, and 13 bases lay in between. CDR1 and CDR2 (germline): SEHNR, FQNEAQ (reference sequence). The CDR3: CATSEGPYGYTF. The CDR3, as DNA: TGTGCCACATCCGAGGGCCCCTATGGCTACACCTTC. The full variable domain, its missing parts supplied by reference TRBV7-9 and TRBJ1-2, is DTGVSQNPRHKITKRGQNVTFRCDPISEHNRLYWYRQTLGQGPEFLTYFQNEAQLEKSRLLSDRFSAERPKGSFSTLEIQRTEQGDSAMYLCATSEGPYGYTFGSGTRLTVV.

The chain carries TRBV4-2 and TRBJ2-7, with 9 bases aligning to TRBD1. V was clipped by 2 bases and J by 3 bases; unmatched bases: 5. From germline, CDR1 is LGHNA and CDR2 YNFKEQ. This CDR3 region has 15 residues. CDR3 loop: CASSQQTGGVYEQYF. The CDR3 nucleotides read TGTGCCAGCAGCCAACAGACAGGGGGTGTCTACGAGCAGTACTTC.

The chain carries TRBV30 and TRBJ1-6, with D hard to call. Trimming took off 2 bases at V and 15 bases at J, with 20 bases between the two ends. CDR3 size: 14 residues. CDR1 and CDR2 from the germline V gene are GTSNPN and SVGIG (reference sequence). CDR3 residues: CAWSRRWELFVLHF. The CDR3 nucleotides are TGTGCCTGGAGTAGGAGGTGGGAACTTTTTGTCCTCCACTTT.

The chain is built from TRBV9 and TRBJ1-1; D perhaps matches TRBD1 (6 bases). The CDR3 has 14 residues. In germline, CDR1 is SGDLS, CDR2 YYNGEE. V dropped 4 bases and J dropped 5 bases, with 15 bases sitting between them. The CDR3 DNA is TGTGCCAGCAGCCCCAGGGGTTTCGGGACTGAAGCTTTCTTT. This gives the protein CASSPRGFGTEAFF.

This rearrangement joins TRBV21-1 to TRBJ1-5. TRBV21-1 is listed as a pseudogene. This CDR3 contains 14 residues. CDR3 protein: CASSKGRETQPQHF. CDR3 nucleotides: TGTGCCAGCAGCAAGGGCAGAGAAACGCAGCCCCAGCATTTT.

This chain uses TRBV27 with TRBJ2-5; no reliable D call. V was shortened by 5 bases and J by 0 bases, with 19 bases between the two germline ends. Germline-derived CDR1 and CDR2 are MNHEY and SMNVEV (reference sequence). This CDR3 is 17 amino acids long. The CDR3 loop is CASSPIRLERDQETQYF. CDR3 coding DNA: TGTGCCAGCAGTCCAATCCGGCTTGAGCGCGACCAAGAGACCCAGTACTTC.